This entry features one T cell receptor beta chain sequence. Its target is not known. Vbeta (60) and Jbeta (13) primers were used in the PCR. Repertoires were generated with immunoSEQ multiplex PCR, while TCRdb's copy carries only in-frame clones and drops some. Found here are fewer than 80,000 clones, 70% to 75% of them singletons; the top ten hold 5% to 6.5%. The data derive from a study of cytomegalovirus exposure and HLA in healthy donors. The study's findings and limits: The likely origin of a cluster of highly shared sequence variants was a sequencing artifact. Earlier analysis looked at TCR beta V segments, and most were productive about 90% or about 30% of the time. A missense DCLRE1C variant was associated with V- and J-gene trimming of TCR beta chains in a later analysis, and an independent cohort replicated the association.

This CDR3 is 13 amino acids long. The germline V gene has CDR1 GTSNPN and CDR2 SVGIG (reference sequence). V gave up 3 bases and J gave up 1 base, with 9 bases separating them. Sample: PBMCs. The rearrangement joins TRBV30 to TRBJ1-1; D is perhaps TRBD1 (6 bases). This clonotype was obtained from a woman in her 30s in good health and CMV-seronegative. In nucleotides, the CDR3 is TGTGCCTGGAGCACCAGGGGGAACACTGAAGCTTTCTTT. This translates into CAWSTRGNTEAFF. The entire variable domain, with the rest obtained from reference TRBV30 and TRBJ1-1, is as follows: SQTIHQWPATLVQPVGSPLSLECTVEGTSNPNLYWYRQAAGRGLQLLFYSVGIGQISSEVPQNLSASRPQDRQFILSSKKLLLSDSGFYLCAWSTRGNTEAFFGQGTRLTVV.